These T cell receptor beta chains were read from a single sample in a study of blood T cell repertoires in COVID-19. Clones were sequenced by immunoSEQ multiplex PCR, and TCRdb holds only the in-frame ones, with some missing. The table has about 210,000 clones, 65% to 90% seen once; the top ten hold about 8.9%. Sample: PBMCs or T cells enriched from blood (not recorded which). These receptors were obtained from a woman aged 45-65 years with acute COVID-19. Both conserved end residues are part of each CDR3. D genes are given only for firm matches. The size entry is marked missing in some rows and otherwise reads once, few, many or a size class.

>17|NA|TRBD1|TRBJ1-3|TRBV28
TGTGCCAGCAGTTCCCGTCCAGGACAGGGGGCACGAAACACCATATATTTT
CASSSRPGQGARNTIYF
>15|NA|NA|TRBJ2-7|TRBV19
TGTGCCAGTAGTATTACGATAGGTCACCCGGGCGAGCAGTACTTC
CASSITIGHPGEQYF
>15|NA|TRBD1|TRBJ2-7|TRBV11-3
TGTGCCAGCAGCTTATATTTGGACAGGGCGGACGAGCAGTACTTC
CASSLYLDRADEQYF
>15|NA|TRBD2|TRBJ2-7|TRBV6-1
TGTGCCAGCAGTGACCCGACTAGCGGGAATTACGAGCAGTACTTC
CASSDPTSGNYEQYF
>13|once|NA|TRBJ2-7|TRBV11-2
TGTGCCAGCAGCTTTGGCAGGGCCTACGAGCAGTACTTC
CASSFGRAYEQYF
>14|NA|NA|TRBJ2-2|TRBV14
TGTGCCAGCAGACCAGTTTCAGGGATCGGGGAGCTGTTTTTT
CASRPVSGIGELFF
>17|NA|TRBD1|TRBJ2-7|TRBV7-6
TGTGCCAGCAGCTTAGCTTCCCTCGGGACAGGGGCTTACGAGCAGTACTTC
CASSLASLGTGAYEQYF
>17|NA|NA|TRBJ2-3|TRBV15
TGTGCCACCAGCAGAGTAATAGGGGGGGGAGGGACAGATACGCAGTATTTT
CATSRVIGGGGTDTQYF
>16|NA|NA|TRBJ2-6|TRBV7-2
TGTGCCAGCAGCGTATCCTGGGGCGGCGGGGCCAACGTCCTGACTTTC
CASSVSWGGGANVLTF
>14|NA|NA|TRBJ1-2|TRBV28
TGTGCCAGCAGTCCGGAAAGGGCCAGGGGTGGCTACACCTTC
CASSPERARGGYTF
>15|NA|TRBD2|TRBJ2-3|TRBV3-1/TRBV3-2
TGTGCCAGCAGCCCCCCTGCGGGGGGGCGGAATACGCAGTATTTT
CASSPPAGGRNTQYF
>15|NA|TRBD1|TRBJ1-2|TRBV19
TGTGCCAGTACAGAGACAGGGGGGCTCGGCTATGGCTACACCTTC
CASTETGGLGYGYTF
>16|NA|TRBD2|TRBJ2-5|TRBV9
TGTGCCAGCAGCAGGTTAGCGGGAGTTACCCAAGAGACCCAGTACTTC
CASSRLAGVTQETQYF
>13|NA|NA|TRBJ1-1|TRBV4-3
TGCGCCAGCAGCCAAGATCTAAGATCCCGGGCTTTCTTT
CASSQDLRSRAFF
>15|once|TRBD2|TRBJ2-5|TRBV2
TGTGCCAGCAGTACGGGACTAGCGGGGTCTGAGACCCAGTACTTC
CASSTGLAGSETQYF